What follows describes a single TCR beta chain. Measured with immunoSEQ multiplex PCR; TCRdb has only the in-frame clones, and not every one. The repertoire holds about 690,000 clones, with 90% as singletons. This entry comes from a study of shared clonotypes between healthy human individuals. The CDR3 runs 15 residues. V was clipped by 6 bases and J by 5 bases; unmatched bases: 13. Germline values: CDR1 SGHAT, CDR2 FQNNGV. The chain uses TRBV11-2 and TRBJ2-7; 7 nucleotides match TRBD2. The clonotype comes from a young man in good health. Some clones in this sample may be carry-over from other donors' samples. Source material: memory CD8+ T cells from PBMCs. The subset was: CD45RO+ cells pooled with CCR7-negative TemRA cells. The CDR3 DNA reads TGTGCCAGCAGACCCCGTGGGGCGGGAGTCCACGAGCAGTACTTC. Its protein is CASRPRGAGVHEQYF.